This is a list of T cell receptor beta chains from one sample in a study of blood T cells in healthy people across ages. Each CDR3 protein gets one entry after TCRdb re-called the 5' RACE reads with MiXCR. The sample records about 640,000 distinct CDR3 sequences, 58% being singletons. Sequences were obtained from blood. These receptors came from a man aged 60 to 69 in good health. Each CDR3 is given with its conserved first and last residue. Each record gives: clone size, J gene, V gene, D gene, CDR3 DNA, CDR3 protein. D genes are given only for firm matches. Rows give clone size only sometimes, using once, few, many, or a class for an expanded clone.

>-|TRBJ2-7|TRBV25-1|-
TGTGCCAGCAGTGAAAGCCTCGGCACCCCTACGCAGTACTTC
CASSESLGTPTQYF
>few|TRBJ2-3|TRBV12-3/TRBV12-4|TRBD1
TGTGCCAGCAGTCGGGGACAGGGGGCAGGCACAGATACGCAGTATTTT
CASSRGQGAGTDTQYF
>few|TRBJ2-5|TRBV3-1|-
TGTGCCAGCAGTCCCGGACGGGGCCAGTACTTC
CASSPGRGQYF
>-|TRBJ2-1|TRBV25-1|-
TGTGCCAGCAGTGAAGACCGAAGGGTCAATGAGCAGTTCTTC
CASSEDRRVNEQFF
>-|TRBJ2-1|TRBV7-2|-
TGTGCCAGCAGCTTATGGAGTAGCAATGAGCAGTTCTTC
CASSLWSSNEQFF
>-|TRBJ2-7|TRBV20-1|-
TGCAGTGCTAGACGTGCAGGGGTAGACTACGAGCAGTACTTC
CSARRAGVDYEQYF
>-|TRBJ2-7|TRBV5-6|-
TGTGCCAGCAGCCCAAAGACAGGCTACGAGCAGTACTTC
CASSPKTGYEQYF
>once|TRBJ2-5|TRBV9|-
TGTGCCAGCAGCCCCTCGAAGAGGGCTTGGGAGACCCAGTACTTC
CASSPSKRAWETQYF
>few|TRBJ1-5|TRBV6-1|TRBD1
TGTGCCAGCAGCCGAACAGGGGCGCGGGGAAATAGCAATCAGCCCCAGCATTTT
CASSRTGARGNSNQPQHF
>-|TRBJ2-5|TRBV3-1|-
TGTGCCAGCTCTGGGTTGGAGACCCAGTACTTC
CASSGLETQYF
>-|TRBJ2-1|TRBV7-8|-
TGTGCCAGCAGCTTAGGGACCCCTGTCAATGAGCAGTTCTTC
CASSLGTPVNEQFF
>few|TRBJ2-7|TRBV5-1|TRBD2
TGCGCCAGCAGCTCGACCGGGACTAGCATCTACGAGCAGTACTTC
CASSSTGTSIYEQYF
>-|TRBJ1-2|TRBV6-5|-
TGTGCCAGCAGTTACTCGACGCCGGACATCCCCTATGGCTACACCTTC
CASSYSTPDIPYGYTF
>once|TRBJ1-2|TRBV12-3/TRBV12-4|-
TGTGCCAGCAGTGGGACGGTAGCTAACTATGGCTACACCTTC
CASSGTVANYGYTF
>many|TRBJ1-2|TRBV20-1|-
TGCAGTGCTAGACTGGGCGGCTCTAACTATGGCTACACCTTC
CSARLGGSNYGYTF
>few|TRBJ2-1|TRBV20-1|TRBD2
TGCAGTGCTAGAGAAGCGGGGGGGGTTTATGAGCAGTTCTTC
CSAREAGGVYEQFF
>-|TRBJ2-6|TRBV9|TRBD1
TGTGCCAGCAGCGTAGGTATCCCGGGACAGTGGTCTGGGGCCAACGTCCTGACTTTC
CASSVGIPGQWSGANVLTF
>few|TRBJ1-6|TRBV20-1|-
TGCAGTGCTAGAGATGAACGTCGGGGGGGCTCACCCCTCCACTTT
CSARDERRGGSPLHF
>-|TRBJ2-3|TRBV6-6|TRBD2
TGTGCCAGCAGCACTCCAGGGACTACCACAGATACGCAGTATTTT
CASSTPGTTTDTQYF
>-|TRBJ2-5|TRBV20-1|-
TGCAGTGCTGCTGATATCCGGGGGCAAGAGACCCAGTACTTC
CSAADIRGQETQYF
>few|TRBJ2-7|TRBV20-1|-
TGCAGTGCTAGCGATCCTTCCAGACCCAGCTACGAGCAGTACTTC
CSASDPSRPSYEQYF
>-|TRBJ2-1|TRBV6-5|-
TGTGCCAGCAGTTACTCTATTCCGCGGGCATCGGGCAATGAGCAGTTCTTC
CASSYSIPRASGNEQFF
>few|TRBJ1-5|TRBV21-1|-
TGTGCCAAAGGGACAGGGGGCTTTGGGAATCAGCCCCAGCATTTT
CAKGTGGFGNQPQHF
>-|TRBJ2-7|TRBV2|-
TGTGCCAGCAAGAGTAGGGACGGATCCTACGAGCAGTACTTC
CASKSRDGSYEQYF
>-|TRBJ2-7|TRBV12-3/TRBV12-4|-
TGTGCCAGCAGTCGGGGTGGCGAGCAGTACTTC
CASSRGGEQYF
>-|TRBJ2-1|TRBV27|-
TGTGCCAGCAGTTTCGGCGGACCCCTAAGGGAGCAGTTCTTC
CASSFGGPLREQFF
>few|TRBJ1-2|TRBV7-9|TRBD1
TGTGCCAGCAGCTTAAACGTCGCAGGGGGCGTCAGTGGCTACACCTTC
CASSLNVAGGVSGYTF
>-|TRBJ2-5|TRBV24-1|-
TGTGCCACCAGTGATTCGGACCGACAAGAGACCCAGTACTTC
CATSDSDRQETQYF
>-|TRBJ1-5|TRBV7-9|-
TGTGCCAGCAGCTCCGGCCTTTGGGGCAATCAGCCCCAGCATTTT
CASSSGLWGNQPQHF